These 19 T cell receptor beta chains came from one sample sequenced in a study of CD8+ T cells in alopecia areata (dated by TCRdb to the late 2010s). The time point label for this specimen denotes: baseline before oral tofacitinib. Library preparation was by the immunoSEQ multiplex PCR assay. RNA was extracted from all samples and reverse transcribed into cDNA as template for TCR sequencing. TCRdb retrieved this table from immuneACCESS and kept in-frame rearrangements only. Not all clones are present; in checked studies, unresolved V genes account for under half, and no reason is known for the remainder. The sample profile shows 150,000 to 160,000 clones; around half of them were found once. Roughly a fifth of the sample is in the top ten clones. The source was CD8+ T cells sorted from blood, collected at week 0. These receptors originate from a human donor with alopecia areata.

The gene calls are TRBV30 and TRBJ2-1; 9 bases are a match to TRBD2. The trim removed 5 bases at V and 4 bases at J, leaving 6 bases unmatched. From germline, CDR1 is GTSNPN and CDR2 SVGIG (reference sequence). CDR3 length: 14 residues. The CDR3, as DNA: TGTGCCTGGGGAGCGGGGGGTGATTACAATGAGCAGTTCTTC. This gives the protein CAWGAGGDYNEQFF.

There are a few counts of this clone. This chain uses TRBV20-1 with TRBJ1-1; D gene ambiguous. This CDR3 comprises 11 residues. The germline CDR1 and CDR2 sequences are DFQATT and SNEGSKA (reference sequence). Trimming pared 4 bases from V and 0 bases from J, leaving 3 bases between. CDR3 sequence reads: CSAKLNTEAFF. In DNA form, the CDR3 reads TGCAGTGCTAAGCTGAACACTGAAGCTTTCTTT.

This clone appeared a few times. V and J are TRBV29-1 and TRBJ2-2; 10 bases match TRBD1. This CDR3 is built from 15 residues. Germline V gene data show CDR1 as SQVTM and CDR2 as ANQGSEA. Trimming cost V 3 bases and J 5 bases; bases outside gene matches: 6. The CDR3 DNA reads TGCAGCGTTGAGGCGGGACAGGGGCGGACCGGGGAGCTGTTTTTT. It codes for CSVEAGQGRTGELFF.

CDR3 region: CSVEWGAAGELFF. In nucleotides, the CDR3 is TGCAGCGTTGAATGGGGGGCGGCCGGGGAGCTGTTTTTT. The chain recombines TRBV29-1 with TRBJ2-2; D may correspond to TRBD1 or TRBD2 (6 bases each). CDR1 SQVTM and CDR2 ANQGSEA come from the germline V gene. V dropped 2 bases and J dropped 6 bases, with 10 bases sitting between them. The CDR3 is 13 amino acids.

The V call is TRBV13, the J call TRBJ2-7; D could derive from TRBD1 or TRBD2 (5 bases each). The CDR3 totals 13 residues. Per germline, CDR1 PRHDT and CDR2 FYEKMQ (reference sequence). Trimming cost V 5 bases and J 4 bases, with 12 bases left between them. The CDR3 bases are TGTGCCAGCAGCCAAGATGGGGGTTACGAGCAGTACTTC. It codes for CASSQDGGYEQYF.

This chain links TRBV4-3 with TRBJ2-5; TRBD2 agrees at 8 bases. Germline CDR1 is LGHNA and CDR2 is YSLEER. The CDR3 is 16 residues long. Losses at the gene ends were 4 bases for V and 2 bases for J; bases not matched to a gene: 9. The CDR3 reads CASSLQWRGDQETQYF. CDR3 nucleotide sequence: TGCGCCAGCAGCCTTCAGTGGCGGGGGGATCAAGAGACCCAGTACTTC.

The V gene is TRBV5-4, the J gene TRBJ2-7; D is perhaps TRBD1 or TRBD2 (6 bases each). Germline CDR1 is SGHNT and CDR2 is YYREEE (reference sequence). Trimming removed 0 bases at V and 6 bases at J, with 7 bases between. The CDR3 has 12 amino acids. The CDR3 nucleotides read TGTGCCAGCAGCTTGGAGGGGGGCGAGCAGTACTTC. Amino acid sequence: CASSLEGGEQYF.

This clone was observed a handful of times. V is TRBV10-3 and J is TRBJ1-1, with a weak D call TRBD1 (6 bases). The germline V gene encodes CDR1 ENHRY and CDR2 SYGVKD. V gave up 6 bases and J gave up 9 bases, with 17 bases separating them. The length of the CDR3 is 13 residues. CDR3 bases: TGTGCCATCAGCGATGAAGGGGGGAGAAAAGCTTTCTTT. It codes for CAISDEGGRKAFF.

V usage is TRBV29-1 and J usage is TRBJ1-1, with a tentative D call TRBD1 (6 bases). Germline V gene sequence: CDR1 SQVTM, CDR2 ANQGSEA. The CDR3 runs to 12 residues. Trimming took off 5 bases at V and 5 bases at J, with 12 bases between the two ends. In DNA form, the CDR3 reads TGCAGCGTTCCGGGGGGCCCGACTGAAGCTTTCTTT. Amino acid sequence: CSVPGGPTEAFF. Full variable domain (missing parts from reference TRBV29-1 and TRBJ1-1): SAVISQKPSRDICQRGTSLTIQCQVDSQVTMMFWYRQQPGQSLTLIATANQGSEATYESGFVIDKFPISRPNLTFSTLTVSNMSPEDSSIYLCSVPGGPTEAFFGQGTRLTVV.

This clone came up a few times. The rearrangement joins TRBV30 to TRBJ1-1; maybe TRBD1 (6 bases). The germline CDR1 and CDR2 sequences are GTSNPN and SVGIG (reference sequence). The V end lost 3 bases, the J end lost 1 base, and 9 bases lay between the germline ends. The CDR3 has 13 residues. Written as DNA, the CDR3 is TGTGCCTGGAGGTGGGGGGCGAACACTGAAGCTTTCTTT. It encodes CAWRWGANTEAFF.

J is TRBJ2-3 and V is TRBV29-1; either TRBD1 or TRBD2 may fit D (5 bases each). The CDR3 length is 13 residues. Trimming removed 7 bases at V and 3 bases at J, with 14 bases between. Germline CDR1 is SQVTM and CDR2 is ANQGSEA. CDR3: CSAQGGGTDTQYF. For the CDR3, the DNA is TGCAGCGCCCAGGGTGGGGGAACAGATACGCAGTATTTT.

The rearrangement links TRBV7-9 to TRBJ1-2, with TRBD1 matching over 8 bases. The CDR3 is made up of 13 amino acids. From germline, CDR1 is SEHNR and CDR2 FQNEAQ (reference sequence). V lost 5 bases and J lost 6; bases outside the gene matches: 5. The CDR3 protein is CASSIQGEDGYTF. The CDR3 region has the DNA TGTGCCAGCAGCATACAGGGGGAAGATGGCTACACCTTC. The variable domain in full, with the rest retrieved from reference TRBV7-9 and TRBJ1-2, is DTGVSQNPRHKITKRGQNVTFRCDPISEHNRLYWYRQTLGQGPEFLTYFQNEAQLEKSRLLSDRFSAERPKGSFSTLEIQRTEQGDSAMYLCASSIQGEDGYTFGSGTRLTVV.

This clone was observed a few times. V and J are TRBV6-6 and TRBJ1-1; perhaps TRBD1 as D (5 bases). Germline loops: CDR1 MNHNY, CDR2 SVGAGI (reference sequence). This CDR3 has 16 amino acids. The V end was cut by 7 bases, the J end by 1 base, with 19 bases between. CDR3 sequence (DNA): TGTGCCAGCACCCTTTACGGGGCACCTAGGAACACTGAAGCTTTCTTT. Encoded protein: CASTLYGAPRNTEAFF.

The chain combines TRBV12-5 with TRBJ2-3; the D gene could be TRBD1 or TRBD2 (5 bases each). The CDR3 length is 15 residues. Looked up from germline, CDR1 is LGHNT and CDR2 is FRNRAP. The germline V and J ends were trimmed by 6 bases and 0 bases, with 13 bases remaining between them. CDR3 sequence: CASGLGTASTDTQYF. The CDR3 DNA is TGTGCTAGTGGCCTTGGGACGGCTAGCACAGATACGCAGTATTTT.

This clone appeared a few times. CDR3 sequence: CATRRGSTEAFF. The CDR3 DNA sequence: TGTGCCACCAGAAGGGGCAGCACTGAAGCTTTCTTT. The chain carries TRBV13 and TRBJ1-1, with TRBD1 as a possible D gene (5 bases). CDR1 is PRHDT and CDR2 is FYEKMQ in the germline V gene (reference sequence). The V gene lost 10 bases and the J gene lost 4 bases, with 13 bases spanning the gap. The CDR3 loop spans 12 amino acids. Full variable domain (missing parts from reference TRBV13 and TRBJ1-1): AAGVIQSPRHLIKEKRETATLKCYPIPRHDTVYWYQQGPGQDPQFLISFYEKMQSDKGSIPDRFSAQQFSDYHSELNMSSLELGDSALYFCATRRGSTEAFFGQGTRLTVV.

The chain has TRBV7-8 and TRBJ2-3, with a possible D match to TRBD2 (6 bases). The V and J ends lost 3 bases and 5 bases respectively, with 9 bases between them. Germline V gene sequence: CDR1 SGHVS, CDR2 FQNEAQ. The CDR3 consists of 13 residues. CDR3: CASSLPGGDTQYF. CDR3 DNA: TGTGCCAGCAGCTTGCCCGGGGGAGATACGCAGTATTTT.

The chain couples TRBV19 to TRBJ2-5, with 8 bases fitting TRBD1. The ends lost 6 bases at V and 7 bases at J; junction bases unmatched: 7. The germline CDR1 and CDR2 sequences are LNHDA and SQIVND (reference sequence). This CDR3 has 13 residues. The CDR3 protein is CASRMDRDGTQYF. The CDR3 DNA is TGTGCCAGTAGGATGGACAGGGACGGGACCCAGTACTTC.

This rearrangement joins TRBV29-1 to TRBJ2-5, with TRBD2 matching over 14 bases. V was pared by 3 bases and J by 3 bases, with 3 bases of the junction left unmatched. Germline CDR1 reads SQVTM; CDR2 reads ANQGSEA. This CDR3 has 15 amino acids. CDR3 sequence reads: CSVEMGLAGEETQYF. The CDR3 nucleotides are TGCAGCGTTGAGATGGGACTAGCGGGGGAAGAGACCCAGTACTTC.

The chain is built from TRBV11-2 and TRBJ2-7; tentative D call: TRBD1 (5 bases). V gave up 2 bases and J gave up 1 base, with 15 bases separating them. Germline V gives CDR1 SGHAT, CDR2 FQNNGV. This CDR3 region has 16 residues. The CDR3 DNA is TGTGCCAGCAGCTTACCTATAGGGCAGGGATCCTACGAGCAGTACTTC. Its translation: CASSLPIGQGSYEQYF.